A selection of T cell receptor beta chains follows, all from one sample in a study of shared clonotypes between healthy human individuals. Repertoires were generated with immunoSEQ multiplex PCR, while TCRdb's copy carries only in-frame clones and drops some. The table includes over 2,000,000 clones, 93% detected once. The specimen was naive CD8+ T cells from PBMCs. The receptors stem from a young man in good health. Some clones in this sample may be carry-over from other donors' samples. Both conserved end residues are trimmed from each CDR3. Fields, in order: J gene, V gene, CDR3 protein.

J: TRBJ2-1
V: TRBV9
CDR3: ASSGQSTVNEQF

J: TRBJ2-1
V: TRBV29-1
CDR3: SVGTGSLYNEQF

J: TRBJ1-2
V: TRBV27
CDR3: ASSLRSGNYGYT

J: TRBJ2-7
V: TRBV6-1
CDR3: ASSGGGQVPYEQY

J: TRBJ2-3
V: TRBV4-2
CDR3: ASSQGTVGSFTDTQY

J: TRBJ2-5
V: TRBV10-3
CDR3: AISDLTQETQY

J: TRBJ2-7
V: TRBV15
CDR3: ATSRDLAVGGYEQY

J: TRBJ2-7
V: TRBV5-6
CDR3: ASSLEDGPYEQY

J: TRBJ2-4
V: TRBV9
CDR3: ASSPSGDHKNIQY

J: TRBJ1-6
V: TRBV28
CDR3: ATMKSGPNSPLH

J: TRBJ2-2
V: TRBV27
CDR3: ASSTLTGGLADGELF

J: TRBJ2-5
V: TRBV28
CDR3: ASSSPGAYETQY

J: TRBJ1-3
V: TRBV7-3
CDR3: ASSTDRGSGNTIY

J: TRBJ2-3
V: TRBV29-1
CDR3: SMPDGADTQY

J: TRBJ1-1
V: TRBV11-2
CDR3: ASSLGGMNTEAF

J: TRBJ2-7
V: TRBV7-8
CDR3: ASSLDGGTSYEQY

J: TRBJ1-1
V: TRBV7-9
CDR3: ASSLLGTEAF

J: TRBJ1-5
V: TRBV16
CDR3: ASSQWSRGGNQPQH

J: TRBJ2-7
V: TRBV6-1
CDR3: ASSEAWTEDYEQY

J: TRBJ2-7
V: TRBV28
CDR3: ASSGTSGPYEQY

J: TRBJ2-7
V: TRBV10-3
CDR3: AIKEPREDFRYEQY

J: TRBJ2-7
V: TRBV27
CDR3: ASSSLSGSPSYEQY

J: TRBJ2-7
V: TRBV27
CDR3: ASSPGLAYEQY

J: TRBJ1-2
V: TRBV4-1
CDR3: ASSQGGANYGYT

J: TRBJ1-5
V: TRBV5-8
CDR3: ASRQGSRSQPQH